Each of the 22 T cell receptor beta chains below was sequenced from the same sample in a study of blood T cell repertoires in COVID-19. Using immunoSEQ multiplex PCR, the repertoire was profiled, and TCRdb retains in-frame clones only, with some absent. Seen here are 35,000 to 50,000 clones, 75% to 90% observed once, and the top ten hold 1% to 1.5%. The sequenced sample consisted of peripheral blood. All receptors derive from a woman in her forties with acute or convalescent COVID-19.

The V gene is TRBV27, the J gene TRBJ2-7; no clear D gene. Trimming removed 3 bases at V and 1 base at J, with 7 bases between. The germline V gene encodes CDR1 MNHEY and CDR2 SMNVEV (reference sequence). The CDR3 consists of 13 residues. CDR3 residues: CASSFQWSYEQYF. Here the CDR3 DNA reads TGTGCCAGCAGTTTCCAGTGGTCCTACGAGCAGTACTTC.

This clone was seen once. CDR3 region: CASSKADRALDDEQFF. The CDR3 DNA sequence: TGCGCCAGCAGCAAGGCTGACAGGGCCTTAGACGATGAGCAGTTCTTC. The rearrangement joins TRBV5-1 to TRBJ2-1, with 7 bases that match TRBD1. The trim removed 4 bases at V and 8 bases at J, leaving 15 bases unmatched. Germline V gene data show CDR1 as SGHRS and CDR2 as YFSETQ. This CDR3 spans 16 amino acids.

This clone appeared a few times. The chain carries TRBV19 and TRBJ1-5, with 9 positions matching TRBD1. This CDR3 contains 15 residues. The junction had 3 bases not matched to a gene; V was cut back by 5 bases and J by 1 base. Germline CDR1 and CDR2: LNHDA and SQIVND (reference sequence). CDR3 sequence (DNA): TGTGCCAGTAGTTTCGGGACAGGGAGCAATCAGCCCCAGCATTTT. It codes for CASSFGTGSNQPQHF.

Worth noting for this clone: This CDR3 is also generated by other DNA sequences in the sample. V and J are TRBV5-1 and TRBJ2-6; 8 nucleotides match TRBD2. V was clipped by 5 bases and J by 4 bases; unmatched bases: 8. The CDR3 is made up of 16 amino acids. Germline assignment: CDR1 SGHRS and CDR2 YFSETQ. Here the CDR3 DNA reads TGCGCCAGCAGTCCTTCGGGGGGGGGCGGGGCCAACGTCCTGACTTTC. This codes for CASSPSGGGGANVLTF.

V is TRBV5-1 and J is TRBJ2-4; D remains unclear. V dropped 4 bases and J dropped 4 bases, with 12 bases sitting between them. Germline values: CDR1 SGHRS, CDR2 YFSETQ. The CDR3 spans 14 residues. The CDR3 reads CASSRRPRKNIQYF. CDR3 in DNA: TGCGCCAGCAGCCGCCGTCCGAGAAAAAACATTCAGTACTTC.

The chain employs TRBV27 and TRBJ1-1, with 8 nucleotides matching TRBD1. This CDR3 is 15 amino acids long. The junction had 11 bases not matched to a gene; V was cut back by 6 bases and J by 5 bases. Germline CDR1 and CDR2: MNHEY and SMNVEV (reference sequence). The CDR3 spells CASSPRTGRRTEAFF. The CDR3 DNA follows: TGTGCCAGCAGCCCCCGGACAGGGAGGAGGACTGAAGCTTTCTTT.

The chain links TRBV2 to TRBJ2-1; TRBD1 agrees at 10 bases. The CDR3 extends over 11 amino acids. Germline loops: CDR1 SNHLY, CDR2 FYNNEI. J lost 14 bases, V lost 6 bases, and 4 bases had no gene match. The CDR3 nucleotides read TGTGCCAGCAGCGGGACAGGGGCAGAGTTCTTC. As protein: CASSGTGAEFF.

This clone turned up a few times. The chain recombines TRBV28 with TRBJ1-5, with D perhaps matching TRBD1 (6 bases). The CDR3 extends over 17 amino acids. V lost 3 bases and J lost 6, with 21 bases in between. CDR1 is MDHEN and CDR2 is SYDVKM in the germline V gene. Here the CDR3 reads CASSLGLVGGPLQPQHF. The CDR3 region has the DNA TGTGCCAGCAGTTTGGGGTTAGTCGGGGGGCCTCTTCAGCCCCAGCATTTT.

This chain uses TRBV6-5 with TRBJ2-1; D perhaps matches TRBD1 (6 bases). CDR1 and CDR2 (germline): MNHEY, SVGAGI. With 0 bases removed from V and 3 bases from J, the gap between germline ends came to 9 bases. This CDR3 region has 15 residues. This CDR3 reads CASSYSTDSYNEQFF. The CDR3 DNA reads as TGTGCCAGCAGTTACTCGACGGACAGCTACAATGAGCAGTTCTTC.

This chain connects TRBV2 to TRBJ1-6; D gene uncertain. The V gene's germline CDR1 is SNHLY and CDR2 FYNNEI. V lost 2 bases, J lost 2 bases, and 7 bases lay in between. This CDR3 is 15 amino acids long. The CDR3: CASSESSAYNSPLHF. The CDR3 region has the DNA TGTGCCAGCAGTGAATCGTCAGCCTATAATTCACCCCTCCACTTT. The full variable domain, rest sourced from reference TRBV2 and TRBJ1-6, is EPEVTQTPSHQVTQMGQEVILRCVPISNHLYFYWYRQILGQKVEFLVSFYNNEISEKSEIFDDQFSVERPDGSNFTLKIRSTKLEDSAMYFCASSESSAYNSPLHFGNGTRLTVT.

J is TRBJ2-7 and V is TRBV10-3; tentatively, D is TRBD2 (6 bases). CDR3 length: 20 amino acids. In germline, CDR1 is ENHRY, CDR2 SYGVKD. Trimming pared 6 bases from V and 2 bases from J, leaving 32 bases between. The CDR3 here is CAISMMGRPGGRIMAYEQYF. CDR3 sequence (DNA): TGTGCCATCAGCATGATGGGACGTCCAGGAGGGAGGATTATGGCCTACGAGCAGTACTTC.

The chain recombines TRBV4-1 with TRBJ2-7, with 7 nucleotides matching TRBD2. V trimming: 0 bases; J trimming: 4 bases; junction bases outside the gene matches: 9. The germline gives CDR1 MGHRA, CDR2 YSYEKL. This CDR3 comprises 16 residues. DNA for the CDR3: TGCGCCAGCAGCCAAGATTCGGCTAGCGGATTTTACGAGCAGTACTTC. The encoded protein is CASSQDSASGFYEQYF.

The CDR3, as DNA: TGTGCCAGCAGTATAAGGACAGGGGAGGGTCCCCTCCACTTT. This sequence encodes CASSIRTGEGPLHF. The chain recombines TRBV6-5 with TRBJ1-6, with TRBD1 identical over 9 bases. V lost 5 bases to trimming and J lost 13 bases; unmatched junction nucleotides: 9. CDR1 and CDR2 (germline): MNHEY, SVGAGI. The CDR3 has 14 amino acids.

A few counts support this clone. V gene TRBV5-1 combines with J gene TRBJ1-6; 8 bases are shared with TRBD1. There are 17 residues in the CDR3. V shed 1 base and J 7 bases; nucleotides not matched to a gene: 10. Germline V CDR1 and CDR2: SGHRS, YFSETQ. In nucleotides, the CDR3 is TGCGCCAGCAGCTTGTCAGGGGGCGCGGTAGGGAATTCACCCCTCCACTTT. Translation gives CASSLSGGAVGNSPLHF.

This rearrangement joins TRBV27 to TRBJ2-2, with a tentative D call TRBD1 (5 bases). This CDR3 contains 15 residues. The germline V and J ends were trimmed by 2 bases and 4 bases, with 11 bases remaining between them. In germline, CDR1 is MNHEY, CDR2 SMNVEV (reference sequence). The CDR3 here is CASSLQGLGTGELFF. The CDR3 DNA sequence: TGTGCCAGCAGTTTACAGGGCTTAGGCACCGGGGAGCTGTTTTTT.

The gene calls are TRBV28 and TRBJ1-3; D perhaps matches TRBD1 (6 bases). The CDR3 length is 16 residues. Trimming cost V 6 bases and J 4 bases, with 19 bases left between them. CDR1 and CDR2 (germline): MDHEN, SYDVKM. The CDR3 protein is CASRDPVGAGGNTIYF. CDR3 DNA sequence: TGTGCCAGCAGGGATCCGGTGGGGGCAGGGGGAAACACCATATATTTT.

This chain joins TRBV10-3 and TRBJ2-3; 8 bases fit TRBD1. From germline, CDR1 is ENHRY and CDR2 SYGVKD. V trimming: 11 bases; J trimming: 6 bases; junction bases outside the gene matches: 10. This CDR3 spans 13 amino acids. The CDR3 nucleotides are TGTGCCGGGATGGGGACAGGTGGGGATACGCAGTATTTT. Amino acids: CAGMGTGGDTQYF.

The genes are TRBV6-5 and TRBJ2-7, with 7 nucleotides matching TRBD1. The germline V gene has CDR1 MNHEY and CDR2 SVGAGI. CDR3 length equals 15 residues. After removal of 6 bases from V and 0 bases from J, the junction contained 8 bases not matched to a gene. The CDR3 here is CASRALQGSSYEQYF. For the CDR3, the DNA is TGTGCCAGCAGAGCCCTACAGGGGAGCTCCTACGAGCAGTACTTC.

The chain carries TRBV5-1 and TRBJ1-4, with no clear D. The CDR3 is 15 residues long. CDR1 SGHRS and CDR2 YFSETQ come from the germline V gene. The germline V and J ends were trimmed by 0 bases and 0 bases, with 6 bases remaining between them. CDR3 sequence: CASSLGGSTNEKLFF. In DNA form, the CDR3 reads TGCGCCAGCAGCTTGGGAGGGTCAACTAATGAAAAACTGTTTTTT.

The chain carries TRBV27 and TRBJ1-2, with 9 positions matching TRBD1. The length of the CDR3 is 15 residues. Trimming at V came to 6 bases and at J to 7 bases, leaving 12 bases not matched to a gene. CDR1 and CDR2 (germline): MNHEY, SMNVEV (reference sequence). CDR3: CASRPRGTGPAGYTF. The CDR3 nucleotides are TGTGCCAGCAGGCCCAGGGGGACAGGGCCTGCTGGCTACACCTTC.

CDR3 sequence reads: CASSHGGVTGELFF. DNA for the CDR3: TGTGCCAGCAGCCACGGTGGAGTGACCGGGGAGCTGTTTTTT. J is TRBJ2-2 and V is TRBV5-8, with D uncertain. CDR1 is SGHTS, CDR2 YDEGEE, per germline. V lost 4 bases and J 5 bases, leaving 12 bases between the germline ends. CDR3 length: 14 amino acids. Variable domain in full (rest from reference TRBV5-8 and TRBJ2-2): EAGVTQSPTHLIKTRGQQATLRCSPISGHTSVYWYQQALGLGLQFLLWYDEGEERNRGNFPPRFSGRQFPNYSSELNVNALELEDSALYLCASSHGGVTGELFFGEGSRLTVL.

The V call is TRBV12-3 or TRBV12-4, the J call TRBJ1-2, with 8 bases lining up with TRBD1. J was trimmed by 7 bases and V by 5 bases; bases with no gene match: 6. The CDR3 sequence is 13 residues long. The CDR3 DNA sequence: TGTGCCAGCAGTGTCGACAGGGGTCTTGGCTACACCTTC. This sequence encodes CASSVDRGLGYTF.